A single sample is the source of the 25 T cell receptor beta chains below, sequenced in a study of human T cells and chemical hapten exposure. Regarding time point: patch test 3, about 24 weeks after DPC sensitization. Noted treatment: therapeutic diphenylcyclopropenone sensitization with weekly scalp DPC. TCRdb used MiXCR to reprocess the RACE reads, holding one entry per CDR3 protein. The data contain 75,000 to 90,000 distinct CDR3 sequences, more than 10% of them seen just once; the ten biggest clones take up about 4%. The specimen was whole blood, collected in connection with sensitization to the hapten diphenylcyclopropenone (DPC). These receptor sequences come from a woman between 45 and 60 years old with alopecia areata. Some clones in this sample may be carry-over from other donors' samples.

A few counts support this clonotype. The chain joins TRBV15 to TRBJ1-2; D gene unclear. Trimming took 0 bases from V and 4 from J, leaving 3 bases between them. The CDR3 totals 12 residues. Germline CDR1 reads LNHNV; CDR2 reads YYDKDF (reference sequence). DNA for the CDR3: TGTGCCACCAGCAGAGATGCCTATGGCTACACCTTC. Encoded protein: CATSRDAYGYTF. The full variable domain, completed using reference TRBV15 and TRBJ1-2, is DAMVIQNPRYQVTQFGKPVTLSCSQTLNHNVMYWYQQKSSQAPKLLFHYYDKDFNNEADTPDNFQSRRPNTSFCFLDIRSPGLGDTAMYLCATSRDAYGYTFGSGTRLTVV.

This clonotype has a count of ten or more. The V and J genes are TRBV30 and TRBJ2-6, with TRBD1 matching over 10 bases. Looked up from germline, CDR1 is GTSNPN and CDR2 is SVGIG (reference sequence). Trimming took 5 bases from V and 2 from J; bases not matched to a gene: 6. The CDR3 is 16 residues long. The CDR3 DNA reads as TGTGCCTGGTCAAGACAGGGGGCAGCTGGGGCCAACGTCCTGACTTTC. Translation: CAWSRQGAAGANVLTF.

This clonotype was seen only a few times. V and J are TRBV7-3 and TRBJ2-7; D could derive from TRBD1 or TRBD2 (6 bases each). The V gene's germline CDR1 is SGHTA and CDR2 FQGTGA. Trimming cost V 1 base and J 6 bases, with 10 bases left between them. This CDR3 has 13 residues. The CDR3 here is CASSLIGGGEQYF. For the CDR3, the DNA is TGTGCCAGCAGCTTAATTGGAGGGGGCGAGCAGTACTTC.

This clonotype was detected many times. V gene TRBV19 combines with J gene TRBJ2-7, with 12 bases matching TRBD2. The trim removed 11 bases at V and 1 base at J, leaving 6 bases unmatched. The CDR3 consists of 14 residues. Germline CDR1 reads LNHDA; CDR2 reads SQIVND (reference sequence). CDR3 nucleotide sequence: TGTGCCTCCTCGACTAGCGGGGGTTCCTACGAGCAGTACTTC. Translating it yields CASSTSGGSYEQYF.

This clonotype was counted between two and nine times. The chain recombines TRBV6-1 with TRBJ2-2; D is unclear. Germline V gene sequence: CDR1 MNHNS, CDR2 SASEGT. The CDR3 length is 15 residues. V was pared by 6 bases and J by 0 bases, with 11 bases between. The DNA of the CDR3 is TGTGCCAGCAGATTCAGGTCGTCGAACACCGGGGAGCTGTTTTTT. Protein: CASRFRSSNTGELFF.

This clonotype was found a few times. The chain's CDR3 is CASSSAATGSEQYF. The CDR3 nucleotides are TGTGCCAGCAGCTCCGCCGCGACGGGGAGCGAGCAGTACTTC. The chain links TRBV7-3 to TRBJ2-7; D may be TRBD2 (5 bases). Looked up from germline, CDR1 is SGHTA and CDR2 is FQGTGA. V lost 4 bases to trimming and J lost 6 bases, with 16 bases between them. CDR3 length: 14 residues.

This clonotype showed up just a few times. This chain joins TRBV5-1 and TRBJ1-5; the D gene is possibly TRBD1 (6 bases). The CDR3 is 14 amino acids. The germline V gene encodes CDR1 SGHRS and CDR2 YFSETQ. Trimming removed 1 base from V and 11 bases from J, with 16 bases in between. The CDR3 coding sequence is TGCGCCAGCAGCTTGACAGGGACTGACGGAGCCCAGCATTTT. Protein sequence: CASSLTGTDGAQHF.

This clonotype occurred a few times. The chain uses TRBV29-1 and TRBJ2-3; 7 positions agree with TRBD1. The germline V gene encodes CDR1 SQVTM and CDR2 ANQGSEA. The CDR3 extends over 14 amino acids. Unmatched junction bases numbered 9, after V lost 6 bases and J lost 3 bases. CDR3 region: CSVRDSQLTDTQYF. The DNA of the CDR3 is TGCAGCGTCAGGGACAGCCAACTTACAGATACGCAGTATTTT.

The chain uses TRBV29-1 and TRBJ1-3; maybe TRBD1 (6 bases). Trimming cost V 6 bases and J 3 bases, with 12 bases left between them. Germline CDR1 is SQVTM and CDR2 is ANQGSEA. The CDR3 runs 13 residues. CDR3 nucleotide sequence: TGCAGCGTATCACAGGGAAATGGAAACACCATATATTTT. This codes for CSVSQGNGNTIYF.

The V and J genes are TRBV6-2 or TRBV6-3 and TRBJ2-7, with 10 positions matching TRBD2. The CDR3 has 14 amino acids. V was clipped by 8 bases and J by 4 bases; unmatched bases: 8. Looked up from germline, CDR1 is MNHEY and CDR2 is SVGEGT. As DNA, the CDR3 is TGTGCCAGCGGGTCTCTAGCGGGAGTTTACGAGCAGTACTTC. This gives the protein CASGSLAGVYEQYF.

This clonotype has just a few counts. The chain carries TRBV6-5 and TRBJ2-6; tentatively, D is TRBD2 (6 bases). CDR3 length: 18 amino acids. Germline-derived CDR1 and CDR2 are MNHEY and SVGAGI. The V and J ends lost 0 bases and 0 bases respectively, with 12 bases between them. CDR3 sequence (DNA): TGTGCCAGCAGTTACTCTTCGGGGGTTGGCTCTGGGGCCAACGTCCTGACTTTC. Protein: CASSYSSGVGSGANVLTF.

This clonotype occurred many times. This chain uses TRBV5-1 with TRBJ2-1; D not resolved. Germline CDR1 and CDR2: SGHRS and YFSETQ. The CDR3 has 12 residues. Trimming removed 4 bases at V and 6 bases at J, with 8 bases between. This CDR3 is CASSLALNEQFF. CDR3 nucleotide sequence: TGCGCCAGCAGCCTGGCGCTCAATGAGCAGTTCTTC.

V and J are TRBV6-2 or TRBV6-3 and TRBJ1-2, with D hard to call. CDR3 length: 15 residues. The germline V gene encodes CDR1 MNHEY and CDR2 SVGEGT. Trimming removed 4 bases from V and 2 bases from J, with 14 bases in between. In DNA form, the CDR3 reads TGTGCCAGCAGTTCTCCGGGGAGAGCGAACTATGGCTACACCTTC. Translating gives CASSSPGRANYGYTF.

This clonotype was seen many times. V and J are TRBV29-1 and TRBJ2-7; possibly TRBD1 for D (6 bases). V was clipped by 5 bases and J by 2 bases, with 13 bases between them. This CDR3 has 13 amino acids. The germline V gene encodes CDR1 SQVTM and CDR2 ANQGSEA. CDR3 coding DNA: TGCAGCGTTTTACAGGGCCTCGCCTACGAGCAGTACTTC. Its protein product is CSVLQGLAYEQYF.

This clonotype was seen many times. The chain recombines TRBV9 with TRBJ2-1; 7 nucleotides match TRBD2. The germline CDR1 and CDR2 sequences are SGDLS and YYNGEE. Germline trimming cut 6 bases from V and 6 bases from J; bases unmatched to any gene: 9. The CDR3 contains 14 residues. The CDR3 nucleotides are TGTGCCAGCAATCAGCGGGACGAAGGCAATGAGCAGTTCTTC. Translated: CASNQRDEGNEQFF.

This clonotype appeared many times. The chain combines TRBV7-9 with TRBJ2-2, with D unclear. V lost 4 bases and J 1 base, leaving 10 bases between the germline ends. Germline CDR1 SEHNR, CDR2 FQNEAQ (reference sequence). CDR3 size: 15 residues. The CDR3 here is CASSSHSRNTGELFF. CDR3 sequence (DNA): TGTGCCAGCAGCTCCCATAGCAGGAACACCGGGGAGCTGTTTTTT.

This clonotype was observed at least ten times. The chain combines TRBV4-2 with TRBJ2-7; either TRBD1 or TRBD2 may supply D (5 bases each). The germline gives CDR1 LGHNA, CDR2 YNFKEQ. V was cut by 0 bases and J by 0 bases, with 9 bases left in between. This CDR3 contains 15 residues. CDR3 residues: CASSQDRDLSYEQYF. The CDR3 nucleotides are TGTGCCAGCAGCCAAGACAGGGACCTCTCCTACGAGCAGTACTTC.

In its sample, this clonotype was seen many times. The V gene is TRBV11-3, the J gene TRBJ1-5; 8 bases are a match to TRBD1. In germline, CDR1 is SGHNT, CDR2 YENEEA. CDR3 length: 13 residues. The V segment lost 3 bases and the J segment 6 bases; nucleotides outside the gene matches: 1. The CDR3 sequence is CASSFDRGQPQHF. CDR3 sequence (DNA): TGTGCCAGCAGCTTCGACAGGGGTCAGCCCCAGCATTTT.

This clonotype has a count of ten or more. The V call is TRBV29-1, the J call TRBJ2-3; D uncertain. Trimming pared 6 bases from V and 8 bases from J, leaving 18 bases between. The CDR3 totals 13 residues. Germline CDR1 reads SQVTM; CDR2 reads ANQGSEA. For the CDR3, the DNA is TGCAGCGTGCCGGGCCGCCCTTTTAGTACGCAGTATTTT. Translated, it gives CSVPGRPFSTQYF.

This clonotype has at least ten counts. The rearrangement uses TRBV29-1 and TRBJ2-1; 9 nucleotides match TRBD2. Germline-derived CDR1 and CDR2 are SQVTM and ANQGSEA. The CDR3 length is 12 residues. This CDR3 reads CSWGLASNEQFF. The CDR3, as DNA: TGCAGTTGGGGACTAGCAAGTAATGAGCAGTTCTTC.

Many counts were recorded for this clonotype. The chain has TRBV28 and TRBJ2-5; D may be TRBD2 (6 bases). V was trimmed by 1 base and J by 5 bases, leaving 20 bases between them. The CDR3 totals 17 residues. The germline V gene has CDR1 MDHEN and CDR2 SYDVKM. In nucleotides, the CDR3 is TGTGCCAGCAGTTTATCGGGGACTCCAAACGCTGGGGAGACCCAGTACTTC. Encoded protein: CASSLSGTPNAGETQYF.

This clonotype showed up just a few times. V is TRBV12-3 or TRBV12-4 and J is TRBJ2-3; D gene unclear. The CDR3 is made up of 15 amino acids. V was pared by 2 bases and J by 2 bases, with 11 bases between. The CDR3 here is CASSLSPRHTDTQYF. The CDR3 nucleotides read TGTGCCAGCAGTTTATCCCCCAGGCACACAGATACGCAGTATTTT.

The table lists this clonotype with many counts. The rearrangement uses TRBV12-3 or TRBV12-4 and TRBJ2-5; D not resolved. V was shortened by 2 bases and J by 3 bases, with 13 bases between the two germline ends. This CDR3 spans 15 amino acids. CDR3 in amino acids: CASSLWQDEKETQYF. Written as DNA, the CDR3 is TGTGCCAGCAGTTTATGGCAGGACGAAAAAGAGACCCAGTACTTC.

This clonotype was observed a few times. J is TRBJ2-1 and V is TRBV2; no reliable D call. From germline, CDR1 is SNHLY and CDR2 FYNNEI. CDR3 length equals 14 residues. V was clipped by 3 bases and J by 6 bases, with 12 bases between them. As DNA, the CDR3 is TGTGCCAGCAGTGAGGCGATTCAGCGCAATGAGCAGTTCTTC. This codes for CASSEAIQRNEQFF.

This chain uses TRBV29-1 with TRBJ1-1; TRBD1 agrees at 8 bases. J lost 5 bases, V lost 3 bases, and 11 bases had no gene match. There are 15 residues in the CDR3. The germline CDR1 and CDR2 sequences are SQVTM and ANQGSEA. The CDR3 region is CSVEGNQGARTEAFF. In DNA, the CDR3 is TGCAGCGTTGAGGGGAATCAGGGGGCGCGGACTGAAGCTTTCTTT.